These 10 T cell receptor beta chains came from one sample sequenced in a study of neurological immune-mediated disorders. TCRdb re-called the 5' RACE reads through MiXCR, storing one row per CDR3 protein. The sample yields 15,000 to 20,000 distinct CDR3 sequences, 12% to 15% seen once. The sample taken for sequencing was CD4+ T cells from blood. The receptors here all came from an older woman with HTLV-1-associated myelopathy (HAM/TSP).

This clonotype is classed as medium-sized (0.01 to 0.1%). The rearrangement links TRBV20-1 to TRBJ2-1; TRBD2 matches at 7 bases. CDR3 size: 15 residues. Germline CDR1 is DFQATT and CDR2 is SNEGSKA (reference sequence). J lost 3 bases, V lost 0 bases, and 5 bases had no gene match. For the CDR3, the DNA is TGCAGTGCTAGAGATCCCCTAGCGGACTACAATGAGCAGTTCTTC. It specifies CSARDPLADYNEQFF.

V usage is TRBV6-1 and J usage is TRBJ2-7; TRBD2 matches at 14 bases. With V trimmed by 3 bases and J by 2 bases, 3 bases remained unmatched. Germline lookup yields CDR1 MNHNS and CDR2 SASEGT. The CDR3 has 16 residues. CDR3 bases: TGTGCCAGCAGTGATAGACTAGCGGGAGGGACCTACGAGCAGTACTTC. Its protein product is CASSDRLAGGTYEQYF.

J is TRBJ2-1 and V is TRBV12-3 or TRBV12-4; weak D call: TRBD1 (5 bases). Trimming removed 2 bases at V and 5 bases at J, with 13 bases between. There are 15 residues in the CDR3. CDR3 in amino acids: CASSLYIQVNNEQFF. CDR3 coding DNA: TGTGCCAGCAGTTTATACATACAGGTGAACAATGAGCAGTTCTTC.

This clonotype was seen ten or more times. Here the CDR3 omits its conserved ending phenylalanine or tryptophan, so a read error is the likely source. The V call is TRBV20-1, the J call TRBJ2-1; TRBD2 matches at 8 bases. Germline values: CDR1 DFQATT, CDR2 SNEGSKA (reference sequence). The CDR3 spans 13 residues. The J segment lost 6 bases and the V segment lost 3 bases, leaving 4 bases of the junction unmatched. DNA for the CDR3: TGCAGTGCTAGCCTCGGGGGGGTCAATGAGCAGTTCTCC. Its translation: CSASLGGVNEQFS.

This clonotype was recorded at least ten times. The chain recombines TRBV29-1 with TRBJ1-1; D gene unclear. The CDR3 sequence is 13 residues long. With 7 bases removed from V and 1 base from J, the gap between germline ends came to 13 bases. Per the germline V gene, CDR1 is SQVTM and CDR2 is ANQGSEA. CDR3 bases: TGCAGCGCCGCACACGAAAGGAACACTGAAGCTTTCTTT. This encodes CSAAHERNTEAFF.

This clonotype has a single count. DNA of the CDR3: TGCAGTGCTAGCGGGGGAGACTACAATGAGCAGTTCTTC. Translating it yields CSASGGDYNEQFF. The chain links TRBV20-1 to TRBJ2-1, with a possible D match to TRBD2 (6 bases). CDR1 is DFQATT and CDR2 is SNEGSKA in the germline V gene (reference sequence). The CDR3 loop spans 13 amino acids. Trimming shortened V by 3 bases and J by 3 bases, and 9 bases separated the two germline ends.

This clonotype was seen ten or more times. The chain is built from TRBV5-1 and TRBJ1-6, with D perhaps matching TRBD1 (6 bases). CDR1 and CDR2 (germline): SGHRS, YFSETQ. This CDR3 spans 15 amino acids. Trimming shortened V by 4 bases and J by 3 bases, and 11 bases separated the two germline ends. CDR3 nucleotides: TGCGCCAGCAGCCCGGGAGGGGGCTATAATTCACCCCTCCACTTT. Protein product: CASSPGGGYNSPLHF. Combining the CDR3 with reference TRBV5-1 and TRBJ1-6 gives the whole variable domain KAGVTQTPRYLIKTRGQQVTLSCSPISGHRSVSWYQQTPGQGLQFLFEYFSETQRNKGNFPGRFSGRQFSNSRSEMNVSTLELGDSALYLCASSPGGGYNSPLHFGNGTRLTVT.

This clonotype was detected many times. This rearrangement joins TRBV5-1 to TRBJ2-7, with 9 bases lining up with TRBD1. The CDR3 has 15 amino acids. V shed 3 bases, J shed 1 base, and the junction held 5 bases outside the gene matches. Germline V gene data show CDR1 as SGHRS and CDR2 as YFSETQ. The CDR3 nucleotides are TGCGCCAGCAGCTCCCCGGGACAGGGTTCCTACGAGCAGTACTTC. It specifies CASSSPGQGSYEQYF.

This clonotype is categorized as medium-sized (0.01 to 0.1%). The V gene is TRBV5-1, the J gene TRBJ1-4, with D unclear. CDR1 and CDR2 from the germline V gene are SGHRS and YFSETQ. V lost 0 bases to trimming and J lost 1 base, with 7 bases between them. The CDR3 has 15 residues. Written as DNA, the CDR3 is TGCGCCAGCAGCTTGGATCAAGGAACTAATGAAAAACTGTTTTTT. Translating it yields CASSLDQGTNEKLFF. Variable domain in full (rest from reference TRBV5-1 and TRBJ1-4): KAGVTQTPRYLIKTRGQQVTLSCSPISGHRSVSWYQQTPGQGLQFLFEYFSETQRNKGNFPGRFSGRQFSNSRSEMNVSTLELGDSALYLCASSLDQGTNEKLFFGSGTQLSVL.

This clonotype was counted many times. The CDR3 loop is CSAKRDPSSYNEQFF. Here the CDR3 DNA reads TGCAGTGCTAAGCGGGACCCCAGCTCCTACAATGAGCAGTTCTTC. The chain employs TRBV20-1 and TRBJ2-1; 7 nucleotides agree with TRBD2. The ends lost 4 bases at V and 0 bases at J; junction bases unmatched: 6. Looked up from germline, CDR1 is DFQATT and CDR2 is SNEGSKA (reference sequence). The CDR3 totals 15 residues.